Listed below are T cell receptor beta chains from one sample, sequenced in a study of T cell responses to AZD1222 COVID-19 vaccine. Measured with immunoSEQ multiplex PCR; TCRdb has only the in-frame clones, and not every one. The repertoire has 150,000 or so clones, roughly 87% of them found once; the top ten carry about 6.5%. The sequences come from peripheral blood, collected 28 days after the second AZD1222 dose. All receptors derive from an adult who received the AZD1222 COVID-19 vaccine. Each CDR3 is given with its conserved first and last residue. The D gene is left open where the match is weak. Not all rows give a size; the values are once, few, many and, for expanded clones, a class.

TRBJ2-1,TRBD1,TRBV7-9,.,CASSERDRRTREFF,TGTGCCAGCAGCGAAAGGGACAGGCGGACCCGAGAATTCTTC
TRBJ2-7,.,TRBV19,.,CASSIFSEGTYEQYF,TGTGCCAGTAGTATATTCTCTGAGGGAACATACGAGCAGTACTTC
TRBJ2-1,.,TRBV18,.,CASSLDQKRNNEQFF,TGTGCCAGCTCACTAGACCAGAAAAGAAACAATGAGCAGTTCTTC
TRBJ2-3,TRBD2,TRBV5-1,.,CASSLRTSGGDTQYF,TGCGCCAGCAGCTTACGGACTAGCGGGGGAGATACGCAGTATTTT
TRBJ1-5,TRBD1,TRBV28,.,CASSGGNQPQHF,TGTGCCAGCTCAGGGGGGAATCAGCCCCAGCATTTT
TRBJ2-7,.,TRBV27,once,CASSFHSKSSYEQYF,TGTGCCAGCAGTTTTCACTCCAAGAGCTCCTACGAGCAGTACTTC
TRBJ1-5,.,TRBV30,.,CAWRQGGTTAQHF,TGTGCCTGGAGACAGGGCGGGACAACGGCCCAGCATTTT
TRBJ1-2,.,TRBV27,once,CASSGRWEGKGYTF,TGTGCCAGCAGTGGGAGGTGGGAAGGGAAGGGCTACACCTTC
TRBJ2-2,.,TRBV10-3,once,CATAVGSGNTGELFF,TGTGCCACCGCGGTCGGTTCCGGGAACACCGGGGAGCTGTTTTTT
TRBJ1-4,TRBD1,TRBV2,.,CASCGQGIEKLFF,TGTGCCAGCTGCGGACAGGGTATTGAAAAACTGTTTTTT
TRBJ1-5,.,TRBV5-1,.,CASSLGAVPNQPQHF,TGCGCCAGCAGCTTGGGGGCAGTACCAAATCAGCCCCAGCATTTT